The clone carrying this TCR beta chain was seen many times. The antigen is undetermined. TCR beta CDR3 regions were amplified from RNA. The HTBI primer set drove a first-round RT-PCR of the TCR CDR3. TCRdb reanalysed the multiplex PCR reads using MiXCR and keeps one entry per CDR3 protein. The sample records 190,000 or so distinct CDR3 sequences, approximately 20% being singletons. Criteria for exclusion of patients were uncontrolled infection, other autoimmune disease, pregnancy or lactation. This entry is derived from a study of T cells in Graves' hyperthyroidism and ophthalmopathy. Study findings and constraints: Separation of ophthalmopathy from stable hyperthyroidism was achieved by a 13 V-J model.

V lost 1 base, J lost 6 bases, and 9 bases lay in between. This CDR3 comprises 13 residues. Germline assignment: CDR1 DFQATT and CDR2 SNEGSKA (reference sequence). What was sequenced was blood. The TCR comes from a man aged 40-55 years with Graves' hyperthyroidism. The V gene is TRBV20-1, the J gene TRBJ1-4; D remains unclear. CDR3 in DNA: TGCAGTGCTAGAGGGAGATACGATGAAAAACTGTTTTTT. Protein: CSARGRYDEKLFF.